In this sample, the clone carrying this T cell receptor (beta chain) turned up many times. This sample was taken from a study of blood T cell repertoires in COVID-19. In the study overall: COVID-19 samples from acute and convalescent phases originated in the United States, Italy and Spain.

Original methodology: The authors estimated nucleated cell counts from reference gene primer amplification. The protocol was immunoSEQ multiplex PCR, while the TCRdb copy is restricted to in-frame clones and leaves out a portion. The V and J calls and clone size are taken from that table; D and trimming were inferred from the DNA. The sample has 110,000 to 150,000 clones, roughly 84% seen once; the top ten hold roughly 10%. This receptor was obtained from a man in his sixties with active or convalescent COVID-19. The sample consisted of peripheral blood.

CDR3 bases: TGTGCCAGTACCCAAGGGGGGGACGGCTCCTACGAGCAGTACGTC. Translated, it gives CASTQGGDGSYEQYV. The V call is TRBV19, the J call TRBJ2-7, with a tentative D call TRBD2 (7 bases). The germline V and J ends were trimmed by 7 bases and 0 bases, with 16 bases remaining between them. Germline assignment: CDR1 LNHDA and CDR2 SQIVND (reference sequence). CDR3 length equals 15 residues.